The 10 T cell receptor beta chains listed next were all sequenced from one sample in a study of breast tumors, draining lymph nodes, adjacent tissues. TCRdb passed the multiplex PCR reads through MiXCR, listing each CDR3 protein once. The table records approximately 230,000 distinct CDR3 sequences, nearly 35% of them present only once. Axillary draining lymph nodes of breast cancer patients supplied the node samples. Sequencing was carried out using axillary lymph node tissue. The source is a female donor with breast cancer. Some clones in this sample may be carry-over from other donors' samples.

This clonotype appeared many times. DNA of the CDR3: TGTGCCAGCAGCTTCGGGACTAGCGGGAGTCGGTTGGAGACAGATACGCAGTATTTT. Its protein product is CASSFGTSGSRLETDTQYF. The chain carries TRBV11-3 and TRBJ2-3, with 14 bases identical to TRBD2. The ends lost 3 bases at V and 3 bases at J; junction bases unmatched: 11. The germline V gene encodes CDR1 SGHNT and CDR2 YENEEA. The CDR3 loop spans 19 amino acids.

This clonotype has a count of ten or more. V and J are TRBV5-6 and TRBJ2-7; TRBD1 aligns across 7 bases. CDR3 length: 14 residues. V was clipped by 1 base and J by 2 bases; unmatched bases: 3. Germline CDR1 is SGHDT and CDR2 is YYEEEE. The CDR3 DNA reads TGTGCCAGCAGCTTGACAGGGGCCGCCTACGAGCAGTACTTC. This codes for CASSLTGAAYEQYF.

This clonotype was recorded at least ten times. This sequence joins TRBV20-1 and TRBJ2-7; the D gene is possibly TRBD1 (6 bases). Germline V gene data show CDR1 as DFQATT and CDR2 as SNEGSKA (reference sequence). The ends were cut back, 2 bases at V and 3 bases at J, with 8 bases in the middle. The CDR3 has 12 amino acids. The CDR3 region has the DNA TGCAGTGCTAGATTACAGGGCTACGAGCAGTACTTC. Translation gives CSARLQGYEQYF.

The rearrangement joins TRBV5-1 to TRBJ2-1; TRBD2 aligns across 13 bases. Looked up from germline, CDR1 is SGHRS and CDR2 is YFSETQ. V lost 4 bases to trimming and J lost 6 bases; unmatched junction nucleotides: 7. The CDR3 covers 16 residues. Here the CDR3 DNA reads TGCGCCAGCAGCCCTGGACTAGCGGGAGCCCGCAATGAGCAGTTCTTC. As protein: CASSPGLAGARNEQFF.

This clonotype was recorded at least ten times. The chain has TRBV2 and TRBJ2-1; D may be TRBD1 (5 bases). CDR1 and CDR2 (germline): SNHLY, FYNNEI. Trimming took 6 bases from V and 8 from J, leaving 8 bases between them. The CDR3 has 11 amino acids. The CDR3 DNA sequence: TGTGCCAGCAGCAGGGCCTATGAGCAGTTCTTC. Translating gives CASSRAYEQFF.

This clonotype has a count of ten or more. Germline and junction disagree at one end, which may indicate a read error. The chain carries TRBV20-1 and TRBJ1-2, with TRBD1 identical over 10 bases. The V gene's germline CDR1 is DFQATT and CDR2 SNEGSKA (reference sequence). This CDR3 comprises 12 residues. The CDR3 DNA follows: TGCAGTGCTGGGGACAGGGGCCATGGCTCCACCTTC. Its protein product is CSAGDRGHGSTF.

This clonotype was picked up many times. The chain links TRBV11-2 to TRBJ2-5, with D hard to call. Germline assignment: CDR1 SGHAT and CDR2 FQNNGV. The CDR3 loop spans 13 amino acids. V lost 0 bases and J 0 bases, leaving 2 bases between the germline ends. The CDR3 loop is CASSLEYQETQYF. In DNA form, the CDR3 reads TGTGCCAGCAGCTTAGAATACCAAGAGACCCAGTACTTC.

CDR3 bases: TGTGCTAGAGTTAGGAGCTCCTACAATGAGCAGTTCTTC. It codes for CARVRSSYNEQFF. V gene TRBV25-1 combines with J gene TRBJ2-1, with D unresolved. This CDR3 region has 13 residues. From germline, CDR1 is MGHDK and CDR2 SYGVNS.

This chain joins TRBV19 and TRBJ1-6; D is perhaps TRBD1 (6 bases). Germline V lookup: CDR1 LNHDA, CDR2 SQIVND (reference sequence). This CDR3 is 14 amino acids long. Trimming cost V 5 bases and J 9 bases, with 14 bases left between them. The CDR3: CASSGGGARSPLHF. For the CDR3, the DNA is TGTGCCAGTAGTGGGGGGGGGGCGCGTTCACCCCTCCACTTT.

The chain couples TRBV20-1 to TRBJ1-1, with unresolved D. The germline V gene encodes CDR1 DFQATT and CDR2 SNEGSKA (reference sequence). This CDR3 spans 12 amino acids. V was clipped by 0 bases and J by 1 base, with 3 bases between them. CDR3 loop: CSARDGNTEAFF. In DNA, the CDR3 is TGCAGTGCTAGAGATGGGAACACTGAAGCTTTCTTT.